The 9 T cell receptor beta chains given below trace back to one sample, sequenced in a study of blood T cell repertoires in COVID-19. Method: immunoSEQ multiplex PCR; TCRdb's copy keeps in-frame clones and lacks some. Of 190,000 or so clones listed, 87% are singletons. Sequenced: PBMCs or T cells enriched from blood (not recorded which). Receptor source: a man younger than 35 with acute COVID-19.

V and J are TRBV7-9 and TRBJ2-7; 16 nucleotides match TRBD2. Germline values: CDR1 SEHNR, CDR2 FQNEAQ (reference sequence). J gave up 4 bases and V 5 bases, and 8 bases lay outside the gene matches. The CDR3 spans 17 residues. CDR3 coding DNA: TGTGCCAGCAGCGACACCGGGACTAGCGGGGGGGATTACGAGCAGTACTTC. Translated, it gives CASSDTGTSGGDYEQYF. Together with reference TRBV7-9 and TRBJ2-7, the CDR3 gives the full variable domain: DTGVSQNPRHKITKRGQNVTFRCDPISEHNRLYWYRQTLGQGPEFLTYFQNEAQLEKSRLLSDRFSAERPKGSFSTLEIQRTEQGDSAMYLCASSDTGTSGGDYEQYFGPGTRLTVT.

The chain uses TRBV10-3 and TRBJ2-3, with TRBD1 matching 9 bases. The CDR3 runs 15 residues. Germline lookup yields CDR1 ENHRY and CDR2 SYGVKD. Losses at the gene ends were 9 bases for V and 5 bases for J; bases not matched to a gene: 12. The CDR3 protein is CAMTPGQGQGDTQYF. The CDR3 DNA is TGTGCCATGACTCCGGGACAGGGTCAAGGAGATACGCAGTATTTT.

This chain connects TRBV4-3 to TRBJ2-7; 7 bases map to TRBD2. Looked up from germline, CDR1 is LGHNA and CDR2 is YSLEER. CDR3 length: 15 amino acids. Trimming cost V 0 bases and J 0 bases; bases outside gene matches: 2. DNA of the CDR3: TGCGCCAGCAGCCAAGAGCTAGCGGTCTCCTACGAGCAGTACTTC. This sequence encodes CASSQELAVSYEQYF.

The chain links TRBV29-1 to TRBJ1-5; D remains ambiguous. The CDR3 runs to 12 residues. In germline, CDR1 is SQVTM, CDR2 ANQGSEA. V was pared by 6 bases and J by 1 base, with 7 bases between. The CDR3 DNA reads TGCAGCGTGTTAGTCAGCAATCAGCCCCAGCATTTT. Its translation is CSVLVSNQPQHF.

This rearrangement joins TRBV28 to TRBJ2-7, with 8 bases matching TRBD1. Germline CDR1 and CDR2: MDHEN and SYDVKM. The CDR3 is 15 residues long. After removal of 3 bases from V and 5 bases from J, the junction contained 9 bases not matched to a gene. In DNA, the CDR3 is TGTGCCAGCAGTTTGTCGCCAGGGGGCGCGGACGAGCAGTACTTC. Protein sequence: CASSLSPGGADEQYF.

As DNA, the CDR3 is TGTGCCTGGAGTGTTAAGTGGACTAGCGGGAGAGGCAATGAGCAGTTCTTC. Residues: CAWSVKWTSGRGNEQFF. The V and J genes are TRBV30 and TRBJ2-1; TRBD2 aligns across 13 bases. Germline CDR1 GTSNPN, CDR2 SVGIG (reference sequence). Germline trimming cut 0 bases from V and 6 bases from J; bases unmatched to any gene: 8. The CDR3 totals 17 residues.

The gene calls are TRBV19 and TRBJ2-1; no firm D call. V dropped 4 bases and J dropped 9 bases, with 16 bases sitting between them. CDR1 is LNHDA, CDR2 SQIVND, per germline (reference sequence). The CDR3 has 14 residues. The CDR3 reads CASSTLPTGSEQFF. The CDR3 bases are TGTGCCAGTAGTACTCTCCCGACTGGCAGTGAGCAGTTCTTC.

The J gene is TRBJ2-7, the V gene TRBV28; 8 positions match TRBD2. This CDR3 is built from 16 residues. Germline CDR1 MDHEN, CDR2 SYDVKM. Germline trimming cut 8 bases from V and 2 bases from J; bases unmatched to any gene: 14. The CDR3 region is CASHREGPRVAYEQYF. CDR3 DNA sequence: TGTGCCAGCCACCGGGAGGGACCCCGGGTGGCCTACGAGCAGTACTTC.

This chain links TRBV28 with TRBJ2-7; the match to TRBD1 covers 8 bases. Germline trimming cut 3 bases from V and 3 bases from J; bases unmatched to any gene: 4. The CDR3 covers 14 residues. Germline CDR1 is MDHEN and CDR2 is SYDVKM. The CDR3 loop reads CASSFQGARYEQYF. The CDR3 DNA reads as TGTGCCAGCAGTTTTCAGGGGGCCCGCTACGAGCAGTACTTC.